The clone carrying this T cell receptor beta chain was recorded many times. Its antigen is as yet unknown. This entry belongs to a study of CD8 T cells in ankylosing spondylitis. Regarding the study as a whole: Within matched ankylosing spondylitis synovial fluid, disease-linked clones were reportedly significantly enriched. A TCR beta motif made of fewer than 10 highly homologous variants seemed typical of ankylosing spondylitis blood. Clones linked to disease, bearing a CD8+ phenotype, were relatively rare in peripheral blood. Certain motif variants had earlier appeared in reactive arthritis synovial fluid and blood.

V was cut by 4 bases and J by 6 bases, with 16 bases left in between. This CDR3 spans 16 amino acids. The germline gives CDR1 LGHDT, CDR2 YNNKEL (reference sequence). TCRdb used MiXCR to reprocess the 5' RACE reads, holding one entry per CDR3 protein. This table holds some 140,000 distinct CDR3 sequences, 8% to 9% found once. The chain carries TRBV3-1 and TRBJ1-6; D is perhaps TRBD1 (6 bases). This TCR derives from a male donor with ankylosing spondylitis. Material: synovial fluid, either unsorted or a sorted T cell fraction (not recorded which). The CDR3 loop is CASSLQGGVGNSPLHF. CDR3 bases: TGTGCCAGCAGCCTCCAAGGGGGAGTTGGTAATTCACCCCTCCACTTT.